This T cell receptor (beta chain) was recorded in a study of cytomegalovirus exposure and HLA in healthy donors. Details on this clone: Its antigen is undetermined.

This PCR relied on a set of 60 Vbeta primers and 13 Jbeta primers. TCRdb's copy holds only in-frame clones and misses some; the assay was immunoSEQ multiplex PCR. The data contain 150,000 to 200,000 clones, about four fifths of them singletons. The V and J ends lost 2 bases and 4 bases, in that order; junction bases with no gene match: 5. There are 15 residues in the CDR3. From germline, CDR1 is MDHEN and CDR2 SYDVKM. General study results and limits: From TCR beta sequences, most subjects' HLA-A and HLA-B alleles were reportedly predicted accurately.

The specimen was PBMCs. The genes are TRBV28 and TRBJ1-5; TRBD1 matches 7 bases. The receptor was derived from a woman aged 50 to 60 in good health and CMV-seronegative. DNA for the CDR3: TGTGCCAGCAGTTTAAACAGGGGTTTTAATCAGCCCCAGCATTTT. Residues: CASSLNRGFNQPQHF.